The 17 T cell receptor beta chains reported below all come from one sample, sequenced in a study of CD8 T cells in ankylosing spondylitis. TCRdb reanalysed the 5' RACE reads using MiXCR and keeps one entry per CDR3 protein. This table holds some 240,000 distinct CDR3 sequences, 15% to 20% found once. The sequencing input was blood, either unsorted or a sorted T cell fraction (not recorded which). These receptors came from a male donor with ankylosing spondylitis or in good health (not recorded which).

The chain couples TRBV4-1 to TRBJ1-1; no firm D call. The CDR3 length is 14 residues. The germline V gene has CDR1 MGHRA and CDR2 YSYEKL. Trimming removed 0 bases at V and 1 base at J, with 6 bases between. The CDR3 loop reads CASSQERGNTEAFF. For the CDR3, the DNA is TGCGCCAGCAGCCAAGAGCGCGGGAACACTGAAGCTTTCTTT.

The chain joins TRBV27 to TRBJ1-5, with 9 bases aligning to TRBD1. There are 17 residues in the CDR3. V dropped 7 bases and J dropped 0; count of bases not matched to a gene: 10. Germline CDR1 reads MNHEY; CDR2 reads SMNVEV (reference sequence). The CDR3, as DNA: TGTGCCAGCACATTAGGGGACAGGGAGTATAGCAATCAGCCCCAGCATTTT. Encoded protein: CASTLGDREYSNQPQHF.

In its sample, this clonotype was seen a few times. The rearrangement uses TRBV19 and TRBJ2-3; D gene uncertain. CDR3 length: 15 residues. Trimming pared 5 bases from V and 5 bases from J, leaving 17 bases between. Looked up from germline, CDR1 is LNHDA and CDR2 is SQIVND (reference sequence). For the CDR3, the DNA is TGTGCCAGTAGTGGGGTCTTAGGAGTTGAAGATACGCAGTATTTT. As protein: CASSGVLGVEDTQYF. Drawing the rest from reference TRBV19 and TRBJ2-3, the complete variable domain is DGGITQSPKYLFRKEGQNVTLSCEQNLNHDAMYWYRQDPGQGLRLIYYSQIVNDFQKGDIAEGYSVSREKKESFPLTVTSAQKNPTAFYLCASSGVLGVEDTQYFGPGTRLTVL.

In the case of this clonotype: Compared with germline, one end of the junction differs, possibly owing to a read error. The DNA of the CDR3 is TGTACCAGCAGTCTGGGGAATGAGCAGTTCTTC. Translation: CTSSLGNEQFF. The chain carries TRBV11-2 and TRBJ2-1; D ambiguous. Germline V CDR1 and CDR2: SGHAT, FQNNGV. This CDR3 region has 11 residues.

In this sample, this clonotype turned up a few times. This sequence joins TRBV5-1 and TRBJ2-7, with 9 bases lining up with TRBD1. The germline CDR1 and CDR2 sequences are SGHRS and YFSETQ. The CDR3 is 14 residues long. Losses at the gene ends were 4 bases for V and 5 bases for J; bases not matched to a gene: 7. The chain's CDR3 is CASSIGQGLNEQYF. The CDR3 bases are TGCGCCAGCAGCATCGGACAGGGGCTTAACGAGCAGTACTTC.

The gene calls are TRBV29-1 and TRBJ1-2; D may be TRBD1 (6 bases). The germline V gene encodes CDR1 SQVTM and CDR2 ANQGSEA. The CDR3 has 15 residues. The V gene lost 3 bases and the J gene lost 2 bases, with 16 bases spanning the gap. In DNA, the CDR3 is TGCAGCGTTGACTCTTCGGACAGATCCAACTATGGCTACACCTTC. Translated: CSVDSSDRSNYGYTF.

The chain joins TRBV7-9 to TRBJ2-3, with D possibly TRBD1 on 5 matching bases. The ends were cut back, 3 bases at V and 0 bases at J, with 16 bases in the middle. Germline assignment: CDR1 SEHNR and CDR2 FQNEAQ (reference sequence). The CDR3 is 17 residues long. CDR3 sequence (DNA): TGTGCCAGCAGCTTCGTTAGGGGTACGACTAGCACAGATACGCAGTATTTT. Translation gives CASSFVRGTTSTDTQYF.

This chain connects TRBV4-2 to TRBJ1-6; D remains unclear. Germline V gives CDR1 LGHNA, CDR2 YNFKEQ. Trimming removed 0 bases from V and 4 bases from J, with 10 bases in between. The CDR3 covers 16 residues. DNA for the CDR3: TGTGCCAGCAGCCAAGATACGGCAGCATATAATTCACCCCTCCACTTT. It yields the protein CASSQDTAAYNSPLHF.

This clonotype has a count of ten or more. This chain links TRBV10-3 with TRBJ2-3; 11 bases are shared with TRBD2. CDR1 is ENHRY and CDR2 is SYGVKD in the germline V gene. J lost 2 bases, V lost 3 bases, and 7 bases had no gene match. The CDR3 consists of 17 residues. As DNA, the CDR3 is TGTGCCATCAGTGACTCGACTAGCGGGGACGACACAGATACGCAGTATTTT. Translated, it gives CAISDSTSGDDTDTQYF.

J is TRBJ2-7 and V is TRBV29-1; 8 bases fit TRBD2. V shed 4 bases, J shed 1 base, and the junction held 3 bases outside the gene matches. Germline CDR1 is SQVTM and CDR2 is ANQGSEA. CDR3 length: 13 amino acids. CDR3 DNA sequence: TGCAGCGTTGCTAGCGGGCCATCCTACGAGCAGTACTTC. Protein: CSVASGPSYEQYF.

As to this clonotype: An end of the junction differs from the germline gene, which may be a read error. The chain carries TRBV15 and TRBJ2-2; D possibly matches TRBD1 or TRBD2 (5 bases each). Germline lookup yields CDR1 LNHNV and CDR2 YYDKDF (reference sequence). The CDR3 length is 15 residues. The CDR3 sequence: CATSRGREGTGELYF. The DNA of the CDR3 is TGTGCCACCAGCAGAGGTCGGGAAGGGACCGGGGAGCTGTATTTT.

This clonotype occurred many times. The rearrangement joins TRBV5-1 to TRBJ2-7; TRBD1 aligns across 10 bases. The CDR3 extends over 14 amino acids. Losses at the gene ends were 4 bases for V and 3 bases for J; bases not matched to a gene: 4. Germline values: CDR1 SGHRS, CDR2 YFSETQ. CDR3 protein: CASSQGQGHYEQYF. The CDR3 DNA sequence: TGCGCCAGCAGCCAGGGACAGGGGCACTACGAGCAGTACTTC.

This clonotype was seen many times. CDR3 sequence reads: CASGLWRGTQFF. Written as DNA, the CDR3 is TGTGCTAGTGGTTTGTGGCGGGGGACGCAGTTCTTC. The chain carries TRBV12-5 and TRBJ2-1; 7 bases align to TRBD2. Trimming cost V 2 bases and J 12 bases; bases outside gene matches: 4. Germline-derived CDR1 and CDR2 are LGHNT and FRNRAP. The CDR3 runs 12 residues.

This clonotype came up many times. The chain links TRBV7-9 to TRBJ2-7; TRBD1 or TRBD2 may be the D gene (6 bases each). The CDR3 runs 15 residues. Germline V CDR1 and CDR2: SEHNR, FQNEAQ (reference sequence). V was cut by 4 bases and J by 5 bases, with 18 bases left in between. DNA of the CDR3: TGTGCCAGCAGCTCCGGGGGCCGTTCGGTCCACGAGCAGTACTTC. Amino acid sequence: CASSSGGRSVHEQYF.

The chain carries TRBV12-3 or TRBV12-4 and TRBJ2-3; TRBD2 matches 9 bases. The trim removed 6 bases at V and 6 bases at J, leaving 16 bases unmatched. The CDR3 is 17 amino acids. The CDR3 region is CASSPDATSGVGDTQYF. The CDR3 bases are TGTGCCAGCAGCCCCGACGCGACTAGCGGCGTCGGGGATACGCAGTATTTT.

Ten or more counts support this clonotype. The V call is TRBV29-1, the J call TRBJ1-1, with 7 bases lining up with TRBD1. With V trimmed by 7 bases and J by 2 bases, 13 bases remained unmatched. The germline V gene has CDR1 SQVTM and CDR2 ANQGSEA. The CDR3 contains 15 residues. The CDR3 region has the DNA TGCAGCGCAGTGGGACAGACCAATCTAAACACTGAAGCTTTCTTT. This codes for CSAVGQTNLNTEAFF. The variable domain in full, completed from reference TRBV29-1 and TRBJ1-1, reads SAVISQKPSRDICQRGTSLTIQCQVDSQVTMMFWYRQQPGQSLTLIATANQGSEATYESGFVIDKFPISRPNLTFSTLTVSNMSPEDSSIYLCSAVGQTNLNTEAFFGQGTRLTVV.

This clonotype was seen more than once but under ten times. V gene TRBV29-1 combines with J gene TRBJ2-1; 7 bases are a match to TRBD1. Germline lookup yields CDR1 SQVTM and CDR2 ANQGSEA. With 4 bases clipped from V and 4 bases from J, the junction kept 7 bases outside the gene matches. The CDR3 loop spans 14 amino acids. CDR3 in DNA: TGCAGCGTTGCCGGGACAGCCCTTTACAATGAGCAGTTCTTC. Amino acid sequence: CSVAGTALYNEQFF.